The rows below give T cell receptor beta chains drawn from one sample of a study of T-cell memory formation after mild COVID-19. Using its own MiXCR run on the 5' RACE reads, TCRdb lists one record per CDR3 protein. The table includes roughly 100,000 distinct CDR3 sequences, about 13% detected once. Specimen: PBMCs or a T cell subset sorted from them (not recorded which). Receptors originate from an adult woman who had mild COVID-19 (a few samples of this study predate the infection). Cell type and time point are not known. The CDR3 runs from the conserved cysteine through the conserved F or W. The D gene is left open where the match is weak. Clone size is stated in some rows and not others, as once, few, many or a class when expanded.

d_gene,v_gene,j_gene,abundance,CDR3nt,CDR3aa
-,TRBV5-1,TRBJ2-2,few,TGCGCCAGCAGCTTGGACGGTAACGGGGAGCTGTTTTTT,CASSLDGNGELFF
TRBD2,TRBV27,TRBJ2-3,-,TGTGCCAGCACTTCTCGGGAGAAACTAGCGGGAGGTTCAGATACGCAGTATTTT,CASTSREKLAGGSDTQYF
-,TRBV29-1,TRBJ2-5,many,TGCAGCCTACCTTTGCGGGGTGGAGAGACCCAGTACTTC,CSLPLRGGETQYF
TRBD1,TRBV5-4,TRBJ2-3,-,TGTGCCAGCAGCCTGGACAGGGGAAGGCCAGATACGCAGTATTTT,CASSLDRGRPDTQYF
-,TRBV12-3/TRBV12-4,TRBJ2-7,many,TGTGCCAGCAGCTCCGTTGAGGTGCAACCCTACGAGCAGTACTTC,CASSSVEVQPYEQYF
-,TRBV6-1,TRBJ1-5,-,TGTGCCAGCAGAGAGACGGGGTATGCAGATCAGCCCCAGCATTTT,CASRETGYADQPQHF
-,TRBV5-1,TRBJ2-7,-,TGCGCCAGCAGCTTGGCCGGGCCGCCCTACGAGCAGTACTTC,CASSLAGPPYEQYF
TRBD2,TRBV20-1,TRBJ2-1,few,TGCAGTGCTAGAGCTGCGGGAGGTCCTGAGCAGTTCTTC,CSARAAGGPEQFF
-,TRBV29-1,TRBJ2-2,few,TGCAGCGTTAGTCCAGGGGCCGTGAACACCGGGGAGCTGTTTTTT,CSVSPGAVNTGELFF
-,TRBV20-1,TRBJ2-2,few,TGCAGTGCTAGAGATCCCCTTAATAGGGGGAACACCGGGGAGCTGTTTTTT,CSARDPLNRGNTGELFF
-,TRBV21-1,TRBJ2-1,-,TGTGCCAGCAGCAAACCCCCCGCTAGCGGGGGTTACAATGAGCAGTTCTTC,CASSKPPASGGYNEQFF
-,TRBV29-1,TRBJ2-7,many,TGCAGCGTCCCAGGGGGGGTCCACGAGCAGTACTTC,CSVPGGVHEQYF
TRBD1,TRBV11-2,TRBJ1-2,few,TGTGCCAGCAGCTCCTACGAAATTGGGACAGTTAAAGCTAACTATGGCTACACCTTC,CASSSYEIGTVKANYGYTF
-,TRBV9,TRBJ2-7,-,TGTGCCAGCAGCGTAGGAGGGCTTGGCAACGAGCAGTACTTC,CASSVGGLGNEQYF
TRBD1,TRBV7-9,TRBJ1-4,-,TGTGCCAGCAGCTTAGCTTCCGGGACAGGGGGCGGCGAAAAACTGTTTTTT,CASSLASGTGGGEKLFF
TRBD1,TRBV30,TRBJ2-7,few,TGTGCCTGGGCGACAGGGGTCGGTTCCTACGAGCAGTACTTC,CAWATGVGSYEQYF
TRBD1,TRBV7-3,TRBJ2-3,few,TGTGCCAGCAGCTCCGGGGACAGGGTCGGAGATACGCAGTATTTT,CASSSGDRVGDTQYF
-,TRBV4-1,TRBJ2-2,-,TGCGCCAGCAGCCCAAGAGGGACACCTAACACCGGGGAGCTGTTTTTT,CASSPRGTPNTGELFF
-,TRBV5-1,TRBJ1-6,-,TGCGCCAGCAGCTTGGGAGGAGGGAAGGAGTCACCCCTCCACTTT,CASSLGGGKESPLHF
-,TRBV12-3/TRBV12-4,TRBJ1-1,-,TGTGCCAGCAGTTTAGTGAGATTTGAAGCTTTCTTT,CASSLVRFEAFF
TRBD1,TRBV29-1,TRBJ2-2,-,TGCAGCGGCTGGACAGGGTCGACCGGGGAGCTGTTTTTT,CSGWTGSTGELFF
-,TRBV7-6,TRBJ2-5,-,TGTGCCAGCAGCGGGGCCGGGCGGTATGAGACCCAGTACTTC,CASSGAGRYETQYF
-,TRBV7-9,TRBJ2-4,few,TGTGCCAGCAGCTCCCCGCTCGCCAGGCAAAACATTCAGTACTTC,CASSSPLARQNIQYF
TRBD2,TRBV7-2,TRBJ2-7,few,TGTGCCAGCAGCTTCGGGACTAGCGAAAGCGAGCAGTACTTC,CASSFGTSESEQYF
TRBD1,TRBV7-6,TRBJ2-1,-,TGTGCCAGCAGCCCAGGACAGGGACGGACCTACAATGAGCAGTTCTTC,CASSPGQGRTYNEQFF
TRBD1,TRBV20-1,TRBJ1-4,-,TGCAGTGCCCACCCACCCGGGACAGGCAATGAAAAACTGTTTTTT,CSAHPPGTGNEKLFF
TRBD2,TRBV6-2/TRBV6-3,TRBJ2-1,few,TGTGCCAGCAGTTACGGACTAGACTACAATGAGCAGTTCTTC,CASSYGLDYNEQFF
-,TRBV12-3/TRBV12-4,TRBJ1-1,few,TGTGCCAGCAGTTTCCTGGACACTGAAGCTTTCTTT,CASSFLDTEAFF
-,TRBV9,TRBJ2-3,few,TGTGCCAGCAGCTCGAGGGACTGGCATACGCAGTATTTT,CASSSRDWHTQYF
TRBD1,TRBV7-2,TRBJ1-1,-,TGTGCCAGCGGACAGGGGGCTCGGACTGAAGCTTTCTTT,CASGQGARTEAFF
-,TRBV20-1,TRBJ2-4,few,TGCAGTGCTAGAGATCCGGCCATCAGGGCCAAAAACATTCAGTACTTC,CSARDPAIRAKNIQYF
-,TRBV5-1,TRBJ1-1,few,TGCGCCAGCAGGTCGGGGAGTACTGAAGCTTTCTTT,CASRSGSTEAFF
-,TRBV10-2,TRBJ1-5,-,TGCGCCAGCAGTGAGTCCATGGGGTCACTAAATCAGCCCCAGCATTTT,CASSESMGSLNQPQHF
TRBD2,TRBV7-3,TRBJ2-5,-,TGTGCCAGCAGCTTAACAGGGACTAGCGGGGGCCGGTACCAAGAGACCCAGTACTTC,CASSLTGTSGGRYQETQYF
-,TRBV29-1,TRBJ2-6,-,TGCAGCGTTGAAGATCTTCGGACAGGGGCCAACGTCCTGACTTTC,CSVEDLRTGANVLTF
TRBD2,TRBV5-1,TRBJ2-1,few,TGCGCCAGCACCCCTAGCGGGAGGGGGTTAAATGAGCAGTTCTTC,CASTPSGRGLNEQFF
TRBD1,TRBV12-3/TRBV12-4,TRBJ2-7,few,TGTGCCAGCAGGACGGGACAGGGACATTTGGAGCAGTACTTC,CASRTGQGHLEQYF
-,TRBV4-1,TRBJ2-7,few,TGCGCCAGCAGCCAAGAACCAGGGATGATATCCTACGAGCAGTACTTC,CASSQEPGMISYEQYF
TRBD2,TRBV24-1,TRBJ2-5,-,TGTGCCACCAGTGACTCCGGTCGCGCGCGGGAGAGGTGGCCAGAGACCCAGTACTTC,CATSDSGRARERWPETQYF
-,TRBV6-5,TRBJ1-1,-,TGTGCCAGCAGTTACTCCGCCAGGAACACTGAAGCTTTCTTT,CASSYSARNTEAFF
-,TRBV7-3,TRBJ1-2,few,TGTGCCAGCAGCTGTGACTCGGCAGGCCTATGGACTAACTATGGCTACACCTTC,CASSCDSAGLWTNYGYTF
-,TRBV7-2,TRBJ1-1,-,TGTGCCAGCAGCCCCCCTCGTCGGGGAGTCACTGAAGCTTTCTTT,CASSPPRRGVTEAFF
TRBD1,TRBV12-3/TRBV12-4,TRBJ1-6,few,TGTGCCAGCAGTTCTCGGGACAGGGGGCCTAATTCACCCCTCCACTTT,CASSSRDRGPNSPLHF
-,TRBV9,TRBJ1-2,once,TGTGCCAGCAGCGCAGAGGGATTTGGCTATGGCTACACCTTC,CASSAEGFGYGYTF
-,TRBV5-1,TRBJ2-3,-,TGCGCCAGCAGCTTCGGGACTCTTAAGGCAGATACGCAGTATTTT,CASSFGTLKADTQYF
-,TRBV7-3,TRBJ2-1,-,TGTGCCAGCAGCTTCGAATGGAAGGGCGCCTACAATGAGCAGTTCTTC,CASSFEWKGAYNEQFF
TRBD2,TRBV20-1,TRBJ2-1,few,TGCAGTGCGTATCCACTAGCGGGGGCCTACAATGAGCAGTTCTTC,CSAYPLAGAYNEQFF
-,TRBV10-3,TRBJ2-5,-,TGTGCCATCGCCCTTAATTGGGGAGAGACCCAGTACTTC,CAIALNWGETQYF
-,TRBV4-2,TRBJ2-3,-,TGCGCCAGCAGCCAAGATCTAGGGTCTAGCACAGATACGCAGTATTTT,CASSQDLGSSTDTQYF
-,TRBV2,TRBJ2-7,-,TGTGCCAGCACGTGGCGGAGTATCGGCTACGAGCAGTACTTC,CASTWRSIGYEQYF
-,TRBV7-9,TRBJ1-2,-,TGTGCCAGCACCCTTCCAGTAGGCAGCCCGAACTATGGCTACACCTTC,CASTLPVGSPNYGYTF
-,TRBV7-2,TRBJ2-3,many,TGTGCCAGCGGGGATCCACGGGATACGCAGTATTTT,CASGDPRDTQYF
-,TRBV24-1,TRBJ1-3,-,TGTGCCACCAGTGATGGGGGTCATGCTGGAAACACCATATATTTT,CATSDGGHAGNTIYF
TRBD2,TRBV11-3,TRBJ2-3,-,TGTGCCAGCAGCTTAGATTCGGCCAGGCTAGCGGGAGGAACGCAGTATTTT,CASSLDSARLAGGTQYF
-,TRBV11-2,TRBJ1-1,-,TGTGCCAGCAGCTCCTCGCCTCGGGGAGAACTGACTGAAGCTTTCTTT,CASSSSPRGELTEAFF
-,TRBV27,TRBJ1-5,-,TGTGCCAGCAGTTTATCGGGATCCGGCGGCAATCAGCCCCAGCATTTT,CASSLSGSGGNQPQHF